Below are 8 T cell receptor beta chains sequenced from a single sample in a study of T-cell memory formation after mild COVID-19. TCRdb redid the calling of the 5' RACE reads with MiXCR, one entry per CDR3 protein. This sample has about 360,000 distinct CDR3 sequences, with under 15% found just once. Sequenced sample: PBMCs or a T cell subset sorted from them (not recorded which). The receptors derive from a man younger than 35 who had mild COVID-19 (a few samples of this study predate the infection). Cell type and time point are not known.

This clonotype has a handful of counts. V is TRBV29-1 and J is TRBJ2-7; tentatively, D is TRBD2 (6 bases). The CDR3 extends over 15 amino acids. V lost 5 bases and J lost 4, with 21 bases in between. CDR1 is SQVTM, CDR2 ANQGSEA, per germline. Written as DNA, the CDR3 is TGCAGCGTTAACGGAGGGACGGGATCCCGATACGAGCAGTACTTC. Translating it yields CSVNGGTGSRYEQYF.

This clonotype was recorded a few times. The V gene is TRBV12-3 or TRBV12-4, the J gene TRBJ1-1; perhaps TRBD1 as D (6 bases). This CDR3 is built from 16 residues. Trimming cost V 6 bases and J 0 bases, with 17 bases left between them. The CDR3 nucleotides are TGTGCCAGCAGGACGGTCATCGGACAGCTGAACACTGAAGCTTTCTTT. Translating it yields CASRTVIGQLNTEAFF.

The chain couples TRBV5-1 to TRBJ2-7; D is undetermined. The V and J ends lost 4 bases and 7 bases respectively, with 18 bases between them. The CDR3 length is 14 residues. The germline V gene encodes CDR1 SGHRS and CDR2 YFSETQ. The CDR3 nucleotides read TGCGCCAGCAGCGATCCACTGTTGACTGGTGAGCAGTACTTC. Amino acids: CASSDPLLTGEQYF.

Ten or more counts support this clonotype. The chain is built from TRBV12-3 or TRBV12-4 and TRBJ2-3; D is ambiguous. The CDR3 length is 11 residues. The V and J ends lost 6 bases and 7 bases respectively, with 8 bases between them. The CDR3, as DNA: TGTGCCAGCAGAGGGCCTAATACGCAGTATTTT. This translates into CASRGPNTQYF.

The sample holds a few counts of this clonotype. The V call is TRBV5-1, the J call TRBJ1-5, with TRBD1 matching over 7 bases. The CDR3 loop spans 15 amino acids. Germline-derived CDR1 and CDR2 are SGHRS and YFSETQ. Losses at the gene ends were 4 bases for V and 7 bases for J; bases not matched to a gene: 11. CDR3 residues: CASSAATGEGQPQHF. CDR3 nucleotides: TGCGCCAGCAGCGCAGCAACAGGGGAAGGACAGCCCCAGCATTTT.

This clonotype has a handful of counts. CDR3 residues: CASSLVRGAYNEQFF. The DNA of the CDR3 is TGTGCCAGCAGCTTAGTACGGGGCGCTTACAATGAGCAGTTCTTC. This chain uses TRBV7-9 with TRBJ2-1; D possibly uses TRBD1 or TRBD2 (5 bases each). Germline loops: CDR1 SEHNR, CDR2 FQNEAQ (reference sequence). This CDR3 is built from 15 residues. The ends were cut back, 1 base at V and 4 bases at J, with 11 bases in the middle. The whole variable domain, filled in from reference TRBV7-9 and TRBJ2-1, reads DTGVSQNPRHKITKRGQNVTFRCDPISEHNRLYWYRQTLGQGPEFLTYFQNEAQLEKSRLLSDRFSAERPKGSFSTLEIQRTEQGDSAMYLCASSLVRGAYNEQFFGPGTRLTVL.

The J gene is TRBJ2-7, the V gene TRBV11-2; 7 bases fit TRBD2. Germline V CDR1 and CDR2: SGHAT, FQNNGV. This CDR3 contains 18 residues. The junction had 14 bases not matched to a gene; V was cut back by 1 base and J by 2 bases. This CDR3 reads CASSLAVGGKGLAYEQYV. CDR3 nucleotide sequence: TGTGCCAGCAGCTTAGCCGTCGGGGGGAAAGGACTAGCCTACGAGCAGTACGTC.

The chain carries TRBV12-3 or TRBV12-4 and TRBJ2-4; D possibly corresponds to TRBD2 (6 bases). Trimming pared 2 bases from V and 1 base from J, leaving 6 bases between. The CDR3 is made up of 14 amino acids. The CDR3 spells CASSLREAKNIQYF. The CDR3 bases are TGTGCCAGCAGTTTACGGGAGGCCAAAAACATTCAGTACTTC.